This TCR beta chain was sequenced in a study of T cells and Merkel cell carcinoma outcomes. Study-wide findings and caveats: Repertoire plus T-cell density reportedly predicted Merkel cell carcinoma outcomes.

The CDR3 sequence is 14 residues long. The germline V gene encodes CDR1 SEHNR and CDR2 FQNEAQ (reference sequence). Deletions cut 3 bases from V and 0 bases from J, with 6 bases between. Concerning this clone itself: No antigen is known for it.

Profiling relied on immunoSEQ multiplex PCR, and the TCRdb table lists in-frame clones only, not all of them. The sample lists fewer than 9,500 clones; 80% to 90% were seen once. The sequence was obtained from a human donor with Merkel cell carcinoma. Sequencing input: tumor tissue from Merkel cell carcinoma. This chain uses TRBV7-9 with TRBJ1-5; D remains unclear. The CDR3 here is CASSFDNSNQPQHF. The CDR3 coding sequence is TGTGCCAGCAGCTTTGACAATAGCAATCAGCCCCAGCATTTT.